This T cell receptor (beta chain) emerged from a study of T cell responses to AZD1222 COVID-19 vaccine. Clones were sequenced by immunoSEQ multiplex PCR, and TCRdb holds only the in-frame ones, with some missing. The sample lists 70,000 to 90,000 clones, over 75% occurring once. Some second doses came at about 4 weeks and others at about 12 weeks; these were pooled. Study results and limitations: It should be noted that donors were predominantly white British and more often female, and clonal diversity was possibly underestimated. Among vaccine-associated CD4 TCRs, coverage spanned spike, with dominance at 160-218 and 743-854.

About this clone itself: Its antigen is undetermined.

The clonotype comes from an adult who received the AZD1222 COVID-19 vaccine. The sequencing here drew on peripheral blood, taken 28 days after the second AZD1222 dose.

The CDR3: CASSLGQRNSPLHF. The CDR3 nucleotides are TGTGCCAGTAGTTTGGGACAGCGTAATTCACCCCTCCACTTT. The chain joins TRBV19 to TRBJ1-6; 7 bases are shared with TRBD1. The V gene end was trimmed by 5 bases and the J gene end by 6 bases; junction bases not matched to a gene: 4. Germline CDR1 reads LNHDA; CDR2 reads SQIVND (reference sequence). There are 14 residues in the CDR3.